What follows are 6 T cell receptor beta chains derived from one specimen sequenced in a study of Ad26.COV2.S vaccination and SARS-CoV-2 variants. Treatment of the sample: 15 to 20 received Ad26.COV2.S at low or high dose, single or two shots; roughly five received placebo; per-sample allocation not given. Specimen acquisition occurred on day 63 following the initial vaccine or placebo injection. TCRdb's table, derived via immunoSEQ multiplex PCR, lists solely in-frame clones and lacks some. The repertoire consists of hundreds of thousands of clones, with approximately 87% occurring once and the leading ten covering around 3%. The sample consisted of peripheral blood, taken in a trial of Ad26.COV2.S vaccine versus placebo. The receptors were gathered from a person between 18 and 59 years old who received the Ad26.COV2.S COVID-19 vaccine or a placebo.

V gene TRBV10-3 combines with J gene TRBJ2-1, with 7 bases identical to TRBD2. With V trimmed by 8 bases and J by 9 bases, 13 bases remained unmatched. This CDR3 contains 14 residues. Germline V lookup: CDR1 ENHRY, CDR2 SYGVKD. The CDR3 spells CAIRPRESSGEQFF. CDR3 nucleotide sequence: TGTGCCATCCGTCCGCGGGAGTCCTCTGGTGAGCAGTTCTTC.

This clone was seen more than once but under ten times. This chain's CDR3 is CASTLNRDQPQHF. Written as DNA, the CDR3 is TGTGCCAGTACCCTCAACAGGGATCAGCCCCAGCATTTT. The chain uses TRBV19 and TRBJ1-5; maybe TRBD1 (6 bases). CDR1 is LNHDA and CDR2 is SQIVND in the germline V gene (reference sequence). V lost 7 bases, J lost 5 bases, and 12 bases lay in between. The CDR3 has 13 residues.

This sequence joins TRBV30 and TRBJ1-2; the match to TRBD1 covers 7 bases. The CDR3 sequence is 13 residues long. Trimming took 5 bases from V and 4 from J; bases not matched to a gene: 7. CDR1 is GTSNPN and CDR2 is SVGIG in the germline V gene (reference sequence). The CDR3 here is CAWGYGTAYGYTF. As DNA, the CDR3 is TGTGCCTGGGGTTACGGGACAGCCTATGGCTACACCTTC.

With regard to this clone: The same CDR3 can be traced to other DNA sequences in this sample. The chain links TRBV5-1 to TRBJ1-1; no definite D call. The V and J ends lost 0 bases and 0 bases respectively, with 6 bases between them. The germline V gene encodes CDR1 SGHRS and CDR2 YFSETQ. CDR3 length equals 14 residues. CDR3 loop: CASSLVGLNTEAFF. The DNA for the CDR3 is TGCGCCAGCAGCTTGGTCGGGCTGAACACTGAAGCTTTCTTT.

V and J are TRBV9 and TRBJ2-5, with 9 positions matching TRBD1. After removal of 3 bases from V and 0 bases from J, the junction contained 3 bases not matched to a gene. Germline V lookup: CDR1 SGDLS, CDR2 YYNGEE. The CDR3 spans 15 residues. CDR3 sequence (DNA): TGTGCCAGCAGCGCAGGGGACAGGGACCAAGAGACCCAGTACTTC. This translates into CASSAGDRDQETQYF.

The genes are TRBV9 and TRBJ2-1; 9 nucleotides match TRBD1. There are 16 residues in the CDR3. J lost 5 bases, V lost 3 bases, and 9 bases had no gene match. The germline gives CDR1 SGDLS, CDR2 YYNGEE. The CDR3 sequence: CASSGTTGGGNNEQFF. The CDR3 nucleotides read TGTGCCAGCAGCGGAACCACAGGGGGCGGCAACAATGAGCAGTTCTTC.